What follows are 8 T cell receptor beta chains derived from one specimen sequenced in a study of blood T cell repertoires in COVID-19. TCRdb's table, derived via immunoSEQ multiplex PCR, lists solely in-frame clones and lacks some. The sample lists around 350,000 clones, more than 75% occurring once. The sequencing input was peripheral blood. These receptors all stem from a human donor in a cohort sampled during active COVID-19.

V and J are TRBV11-2 and TRBJ2-3; 11 positions agree with TRBD2. Per germline, CDR1 SGHAT and CDR2 FQNNGV. Trimming took 5 bases from V and 6 from J; bases not matched to a gene: 7. CDR3 length: 15 amino acids. CDR3 residues: CASSPRLAGWDTQYF. CDR3 sequence (DNA): TGTGCCAGCAGCCCCCGACTAGCGGGATGGGATACGCAGTATTTT.

V gene TRBV3-1 (or the pseudogene TRBV3-2) combines with J gene TRBJ2-3, with a tentative D call TRBD2 (6 bases). The CDR3 is 17 amino acids. The germline V gene encodes CDR1 LGHDT and CDR2 YNNKEL (reference sequence). V was clipped by 4 bases and J by 7 bases, with 24 bases between them. The CDR3: CASSLLFASATQNTQYF. In DNA, the CDR3 is TGTGCCAGCAGCCTCCTCTTCGCTAGCGCCACTCAAAATACGCAGTATTTT.

In nucleotides, the CDR3 is TGTGCCAGCAGCCAGGCCGGGACTGACCTCCAGCGGCAGTTCTTC. Its protein product is CASSQAGTDLQRQFF. This chain links TRBV4-2 with TRBJ2-1, with TRBD2 as a possible D gene (6 bases). The CDR3 contains 15 residues. V lost 3 bases and J 12 bases, leaving 21 bases between the germline ends. Germline V gene lookup returns CDR1 LGHNA and CDR2 YNFKEQ.

This chain joins TRBV28 and TRBJ1-6, with 8 bases lining up with TRBD1. Germline CDR1 reads MDHEN; CDR2 reads SYDVKM. CDR3 size: 18 residues. V gave up 5 bases and J gave up 1 base; unmatched junction bases: 10. The CDR3 is CASSLRTGLSSYNSPLHF. CDR3 DNA: TGTGCCAGCAGTCTACGGACAGGGTTAAGTTCCTATAATTCACCCCTCCACTTT. Complete variable domain (other parts from reference TRBV28 and TRBJ1-6): DVKVTQSSRYLVKRTGEKVFLECVQDMDHENMFWYRQDPGLGLRLIYFSYDVKMKEKGDIPEGYSVSREKKERFSLILESASTNQTSMYLCASSLRTGLSSYNSPLHFGNGTRLTVT.

This chain uses TRBV3-1 (or the pseudogene TRBV3-2) with TRBJ2-5; D is ambiguous. Germline CDR1 is LGHDT and CDR2 is YNNKEL (reference sequence). The V end lost 0 bases, the J end lost 2 bases, and 7 bases lay between the germline ends. The length of the CDR3 is 14 residues. CDR3 nucleotides: TGTGCCAGCAGCCAAGATTCCCAGCAAGAGACCCAGTACTTC. It is translated as CASSQDSQQETQYF.

The chain joins TRBV10-3 to TRBJ2-7, with TRBD2 as a possible D gene (5 bases). V was pared by 8 bases and J by 3 bases, with 17 bases between. Germline CDR1 and CDR2: ENHRY and SYGVKD. The CDR3 runs 14 residues. The CDR3 DNA sequence: TGTGCCATCCGGGCGGGCGGAGGAAACTACGAGCAGTACTTC. The encoded protein is CAIRAGGGNYEQYF.

The V call is TRBV19, the J call TRBJ2-1; the match to TRBD2 covers 8 bases. This CDR3 is 16 amino acids long. Germline V gene data show CDR1 as LNHDA and CDR2 as SQIVND (reference sequence). Trimming at V came to 3 bases and at J to 1 base, leaving 5 bases not matched to a gene. CDR3 region: CASSIPGGESYNEQFF. DNA for the CDR3: TGTGCCAGTAGTATTCCGGGGGGGGAGTCCTACAATGAGCAGTTCTTC.

The V and J genes are TRBV28 and TRBJ2-7; TRBD2 might be the D (5 bases). CDR3 size: 13 residues. In germline, CDR1 is MDHEN, CDR2 SYDVKM. V was cut by 0 bases and J by 6 bases, with 9 bases left in between. The CDR3 DNA reads as TGTGCCAGCAGTTTATGGAGGGCTCCCGAGCAGTACTTC. Protein product: CASSLWRAPEQYF.